These 23 T cell receptor beta chains originate from one sample sequenced in a study of T cell responses to AZD1222 COVID-19 vaccine. Using immunoSEQ multiplex PCR, the repertoire was profiled, and TCRdb retains in-frame clones only, with some absent. This table holds 150,000 to 200,000 clones, over 80% found once. Sequenced here: peripheral blood, sampled on day 0 of MenACWY control vaccination. These TCRs come from an adult in good health.

In its sample, this clone was seen a few times. The chain couples TRBV18 to TRBJ1-5; 7 bases match TRBD1. The CDR3 is 14 residues long. The ends lost 6 bases at V and 2 bases at J; junction bases unmatched: 4. The germline gives CDR1 KGHSH, CDR2 LQKENI. CDR3 DNA: TGTGCCAGCTCCTGGGACAGACGCAATCAGCCCCAGCATTTT. Its protein product is CASSWDRRNQPQHF.

This chain joins TRBV6-1 and TRBJ2-3; 10 bases align to TRBD2. The germline gives CDR1 MNHNS, CDR2 SASEGT. After removal of 1 base from V and 8 bases from J, the junction contained 12 bases not matched to a gene. This CDR3 contains 17 residues. In nucleotides, the CDR3 is TGTGCCAGCAGTGAAGGCCCTAGCGGGGGCGGCAAGGGTACGCAGTATTTT. It yields the protein CASSEGPSGGGKGTQYF.

The chain is built from TRBV11-2 and TRBJ2-2; D ambiguous. The V gene's germline CDR1 is SGHAT and CDR2 FQNNGV. V lost 5 bases to trimming and J lost 5 bases, with 9 bases between them. This CDR3 comprises 13 residues. The CDR3 protein is CASSTTGTGELFF. The CDR3 DNA follows: TGTGCCAGCAGCACAACCGGGACCGGGGAGCTGTTTTTT.

The chain carries TRBV30 and TRBJ1-5; TRBD1 is a possible D gene (5 bases). V lost 2 bases and J lost 5, with 10 bases in between. The germline V gene has CDR1 GTSNPN and CDR2 SVGIG (reference sequence). CDR3 length equals 13 residues. The CDR3 DNA sequence: TGTGCCTGGAGTACCGGGACGGATCAGCCCCAGCATTTT. Its protein is CAWSTGTDQPQHF. Together with reference TRBV30 and TRBJ1-5, the CDR3 gives the full variable domain: SQTIHQWPATLVQPVGSPLSLECTVEGTSNPNLYWYRQAAGRGLQLLFYSVGIGQISSEVPQNLSASRPQDRQFILSSKKLLLSDSGFYLCAWSTGTDQPQHFGDGTRLSIL.

This clone came up a few times. V and J are TRBV19 and TRBJ2-7; D possibly uses TRBD1 or TRBD2 (5 bases each). Germline V gene sequence: CDR1 LNHDA, CDR2 SQIVND (reference sequence). The V gene lost 4 bases and the J gene lost 4 bases, with 14 bases spanning the gap. The CDR3 contains 14 residues. The CDR3 DNA is TGTGCCAGTAGTACGGGACGCGGTCAATACGAGCAGTACTTC. Protein: CASSTGRGQYEQYF. The complete variable domain, with remaining parts taken from reference TRBV19 and TRBJ2-7, reads DGGITQSPKYLFRKEGQNVTLSCEQNLNHDAMYWYRQDPGQGLRLIYYSQIVNDFQKGDIAEGYSVSREKKESFPLTVTSAQKNPTAFYLCASSTGRGQYEQYFGPGTRLTVT.

The V call is TRBV3-1 (or the pseudogene TRBV3-2), the J call TRBJ1-1; 9 nucleotides match TRBD1. V gave up 4 bases and J gave up 5 bases; unmatched junction bases: 5. The CDR3 extends over 14 amino acids. Germline V CDR1 and CDR2: LGHDT, YNNKEL (reference sequence). For the CDR3, the DNA is TGTGCCAGCAGCCGAACAGGGGGCGCGACTGAAGCTTTCTTT. This codes for CASSRTGGATEAFF.

The V call is TRBV6-5, the J call TRBJ1-5; the D gene is possibly TRBD1 (6 bases). Germline V lookup: CDR1 MNHEY, CDR2 SVGAGI. CDR3 length: 15 amino acids. Trimming shortened V by 5 bases and J by 1 base, and 12 bases separated the two germline ends. Here the CDR3 DNA reads TGTGCCAGCAGTCCGGTTCAGGGGAGCAATCAGCCCCAGCATTTT. Residues: CASSPVQGSNQPQHF.

This sequence joins TRBV6-5 and TRBJ1-2; D might be TRBD1 (5 bases). Germline V gene data show CDR1 as MNHEY and CDR2 as SVGAGI. V lost 8 bases, J lost 0 bases, and 13 bases lay in between. CDR3 length: 14 amino acids. CDR3 sequence reads: CASVGTAANYGYTF. The CDR3 region has the DNA TGTGCCAGCGTTGGGACCGCAGCTAACTATGGCTACACCTTC.

This rearrangement joins TRBV6-1 to TRBJ1-5; 10 bases match TRBD1. The CDR3 runs 17 residues. Trimming cost V 0 bases and J 6 bases; bases outside gene matches: 8. The germline V gene encodes CDR1 MNHNS and CDR2 SASEGT. The DNA of the CDR3 is TGTGCCAGCAGTGAAGCTCGGGGACAGGGGTCCGGTCAGCCCCAGCATTTT. This codes for CASSEARGQGSGQPQHF.

This chain connects TRBV28 to TRBJ2-3, with D possibly being TRBD1 (5 bases). V shed 6 bases and J shed 8 bases, with 27 bases lying between them. CDR1 and CDR2 (germline): MDHEN, SYDVKM. The CDR3 totals 17 residues. CDR3 in amino acids: CASSLTLMQGRGSTQYF. The DNA for the CDR3 is TGTGCCAGCAGCTTAACTTTGATGCAGGGAAGGGGTAGTACGCAGTATTTT.

The rearrangement links TRBV25-1 to TRBJ2-3, with TRBD2 identical over 11 bases. Trimming took 3 bases from V and 2 from J; bases not matched to a gene: 4. The CDR3 is made up of 16 amino acids. Germline CDR1 is MGHDK and CDR2 is SYGVNS. CDR3 coding DNA: TGTGCCAGCAGTGACTCACTAGCGGGGGACACAGATACGCAGTATTTT. Translating it yields CASSDSLAGDTDTQYF.

The gene calls are TRBV9 and TRBJ2-5; tentative D call: TRBD1 (6 bases). The CDR3 covers 14 residues. The germline V gene encodes CDR1 SGDLS and CDR2 YYNGEE. With 0 bases removed from V and 14 bases from J, the gap between germline ends came to 20 bases. CDR3 protein: CASSVELRDQGSYF. The CDR3 bases are TGTGCCAGCAGCGTAGAATTGAGGGATCAGGGGTCTTACTTC. The full variable domain, with the rest looked up from reference TRBV9 and TRBJ2-5, is DSGVTQTPKHLITATGQRVTLRCSPRSGDLSVYWYQQSLDQGLQFLIQYYNGEERAKGNILERFSAQQFPDLHSELNLSSLELGDSALYFCASSVELRDQGSYFGPGTRLLVL.

This clone was picked up one time. The genes are TRBV18 and TRBJ1-2; perhaps TRBD1 as D (5 bases). CDR3 length: 15 amino acids. The V end lost 2 bases, the J end lost 4 bases, and 14 bases lay between the germline ends. Germline V gives CDR1 KGHSH, CDR2 LQKENI. The DNA of the CDR3 is TGTGCCAGCTCACCAGGGGCCTCAGCCGCCTATGGCTACACCTTC. This encodes CASSPGASAAYGYTF.

This clone has just a few counts. This chain links TRBV11-1 with TRBJ1-4, with D uncertain. CDR1 and CDR2 from the germline V gene are SGHAT and FQDESV (reference sequence). The length of the CDR3 is 13 residues. Deletions cut 3 bases from V and 8 bases from J, with 10 bases between. CDR3 sequence: CASSFDGREKLFF. CDR3 sequence (DNA): TGTGCCAGCAGCTTCGATGGACGGGAAAAACTGTTTTTT. Full variable domain (rest looked up from reference TRBV11-1 and TRBJ1-4): EAEVAQSPRYKITEKSQAVAFWCDPISGHATLYWYRQILGQGPELLVQFQDESVVDDSQLPKDRFSAERLKGVDSTLKIQPAELGDSAMYLCASSFDGREKLFFGSGTQLSVL.

The genes are TRBV7-2 and TRBJ1-3, with a tentative D call TRBD1 (6 bases). V lost 1 base and J lost 2, with 12 bases in between. Per germline, CDR1 SGHTA and CDR2 FQGNSA. This CDR3 is built from 16 residues. CDR3 sequence: CASSLDEAGAGNTIYF. DNA of the CDR3: TGTGCCAGCAGCTTAGATGAGGCAGGGGCTGGAAACACCATATATTTT.

In its sample, this clone was seen once. The V and J genes are TRBV5-8 and TRBJ1-6; D is uncertain. The CDR3 is 15 amino acids. V was shortened by 3 bases and J by 8 bases, with 15 bases between the two germline ends. CDR1 SGHTS and CDR2 YDEGEE come from the germline V gene. Here the CDR3 reads CASSSLAPAYSPLHF. Written as DNA, the CDR3 is TGTGCCAGCAGCTCCCTGGCCCCTGCCTATTCACCCCTCCACTTT.

This chain joins TRBV2 and TRBJ2-4; 9 bases map to TRBD1. The CDR3 is made up of 14 amino acids. V shed 4 bases and J 7 bases; nucleotides not matched to a gene: 5. Germline V gene sequence: CDR1 SNHLY, CDR2 FYNNEI. The CDR3 is CASSADRGWNIQYF. The DNA for the CDR3 is TGTGCCAGCAGTGCCGACAGGGGGTGGAACATTCAGTACTTC.

J is TRBJ1-6 and V is TRBV7-6, with 12 bases identical to TRBD1. Unmatched junction bases numbered 5, after V lost 4 bases and J lost 7 bases. CDR1 is SGHVS, CDR2 FNYEAQ, per germline. The CDR3 loop spans 16 amino acids. DNA of the CDR3: TGTGCCAGCAGCTCCGGGACAGGGGGCTTCAATTCACCCCTCCACTTT. Encoded protein: CASSSGTGGFNSPLHF.

The chain links TRBV19 to TRBJ2-7; D not resolved. This CDR3 comprises 13 residues. V dropped 3 bases and J dropped 0 bases, with 6 bases sitting between them. Germline V CDR1 and CDR2: LNHDA, SQIVND (reference sequence). The CDR3 loop is CASSITSSYEQYF. Here the CDR3 DNA reads TGTGCCAGTAGTATCACGAGCTCCTACGAGCAGTACTTC.

The chain combines TRBV29-1 with TRBJ2-7, with 7 positions matching TRBD2. Germline-derived CDR1 and CDR2 are SQVTM and ANQGSEA. The CDR3 spans 12 residues. J gave up 0 bases and V 7 bases, and 3 bases lay outside the gene matches. This CDR3 reads CSAGGSSYEQYF. The CDR3 DNA is TGCAGCGCCGGGGGGAGCTCCTACGAGCAGTACTTC.

The rearrangement links TRBV4-1 to TRBJ2-7; D ambiguous. Trimming removed 1 base at V and 4 bases at J, with 11 bases between. CDR1 is MGHRA and CDR2 is YSYEKL in the germline V gene. The CDR3 runs to 14 residues. The CDR3 coding sequence is TGCGCCAGCAGCCAAGGGTATGAGAGGTACGAGCAGTACTTC. Residues: CASSQGYERYEQYF.

The J gene is TRBJ2-3, the V gene TRBV7-9; D remains unclear. The CDR3 covers 14 residues. In germline, CDR1 is SEHNR, CDR2 FQNEAQ (reference sequence). V shed 5 bases and J shed 3 bases, with 12 bases lying between them. CDR3 DNA sequence: TGTGCCAGCAGCGAGTCAGCCACTACAGATACGCAGTATTTT. Amino acid sequence: CASSESATTDTQYF.

The V call is TRBV28, the J call TRBJ2-1; D uncertain. Trimming left V 1 base short and J 8 bases short, with 6 bases between. CDR1 is MDHEN and CDR2 is SYDVKM in the germline V gene. This CDR3 contains 12 residues. CDR3 in amino acids: CASSLLGDEQFF. The CDR3, as DNA: TGTGCCAGCAGTTTATTGGGCGATGAGCAGTTCTTC. The full variable domain, completed using reference TRBV28 and TRBJ2-1, is DVKVTQSSRYLVKRTGEKVFLECVQDMDHENMFWYRQDPGLGLRLIYFSYDVKMKEKGDIPEGYSVSREKKERFSLILESASTNQTSMYLCASSLLGDEQFFGPGTRLTVL.